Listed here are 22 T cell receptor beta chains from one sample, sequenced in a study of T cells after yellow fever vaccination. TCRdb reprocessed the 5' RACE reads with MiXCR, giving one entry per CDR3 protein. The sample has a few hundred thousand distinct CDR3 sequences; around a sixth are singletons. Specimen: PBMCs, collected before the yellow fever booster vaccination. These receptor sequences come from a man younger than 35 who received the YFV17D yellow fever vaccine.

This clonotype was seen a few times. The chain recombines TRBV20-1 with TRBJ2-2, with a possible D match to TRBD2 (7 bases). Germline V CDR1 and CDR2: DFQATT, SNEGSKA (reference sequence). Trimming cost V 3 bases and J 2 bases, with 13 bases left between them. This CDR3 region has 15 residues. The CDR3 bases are TGCAGTGCTAGCTCGGGGGGCGGCAACACCGGGGAGCTGTTTTTT. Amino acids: CSASSGGGNTGELFF.

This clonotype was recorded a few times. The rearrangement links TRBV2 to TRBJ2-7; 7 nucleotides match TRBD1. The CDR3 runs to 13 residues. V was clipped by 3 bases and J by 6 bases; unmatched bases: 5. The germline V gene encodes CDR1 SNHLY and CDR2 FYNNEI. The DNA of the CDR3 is TGTGCCAGCAGTGAGACAGGGACGGTCGAGCAGTACGTC. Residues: CASSETGTVEQYV.

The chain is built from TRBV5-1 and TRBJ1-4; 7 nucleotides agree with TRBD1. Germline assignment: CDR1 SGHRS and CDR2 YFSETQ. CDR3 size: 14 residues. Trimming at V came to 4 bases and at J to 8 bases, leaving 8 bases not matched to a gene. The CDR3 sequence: CASSTGQRAEKLFF. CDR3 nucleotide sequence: TGCGCCAGCAGCACGGGACAGCGTGCCGAAAAACTGTTTTTT.

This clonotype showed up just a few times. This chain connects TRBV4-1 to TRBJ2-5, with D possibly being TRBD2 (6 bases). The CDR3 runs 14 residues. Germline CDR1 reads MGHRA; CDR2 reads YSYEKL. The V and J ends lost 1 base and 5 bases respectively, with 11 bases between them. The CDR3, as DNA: TGCGCCAGCAGCCAAGTTCCGGGGGACGAGACCCAGTACTTC. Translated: CASSQVPGDETQYF.

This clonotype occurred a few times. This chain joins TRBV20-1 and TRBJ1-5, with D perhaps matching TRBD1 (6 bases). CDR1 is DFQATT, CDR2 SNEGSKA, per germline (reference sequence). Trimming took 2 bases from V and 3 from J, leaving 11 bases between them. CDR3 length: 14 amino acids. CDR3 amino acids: CSARPGALNQPQHF. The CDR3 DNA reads TGCAGTGCTAGACCAGGGGCTCTCAATCAGCCCCAGCATTTT.

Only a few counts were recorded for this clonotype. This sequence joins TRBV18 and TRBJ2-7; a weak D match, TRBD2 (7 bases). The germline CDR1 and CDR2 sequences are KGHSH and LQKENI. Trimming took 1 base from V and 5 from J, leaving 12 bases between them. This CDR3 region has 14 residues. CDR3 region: CASSPLEGGDEQYF. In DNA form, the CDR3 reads TGTGCCAGCTCACCACTGGAGGGGGGGGACGAGCAGTACTTC.

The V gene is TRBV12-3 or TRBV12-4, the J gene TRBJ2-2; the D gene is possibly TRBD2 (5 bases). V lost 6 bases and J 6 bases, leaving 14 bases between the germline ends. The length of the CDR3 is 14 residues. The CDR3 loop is CASSLFAGPGELFF. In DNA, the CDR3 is TGTGCCAGCAGCTTATTCGCGGGCCCCGGGGAGCTGTTTTTT.

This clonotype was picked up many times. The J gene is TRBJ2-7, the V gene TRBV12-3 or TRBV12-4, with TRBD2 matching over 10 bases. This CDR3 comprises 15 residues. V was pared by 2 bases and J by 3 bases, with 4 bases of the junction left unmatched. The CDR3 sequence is CASSLSSGGVYEQYF. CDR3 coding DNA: TGTGCCAGCAGTTTATCTAGCGGGGGCGTCTACGAGCAGTACTTC.

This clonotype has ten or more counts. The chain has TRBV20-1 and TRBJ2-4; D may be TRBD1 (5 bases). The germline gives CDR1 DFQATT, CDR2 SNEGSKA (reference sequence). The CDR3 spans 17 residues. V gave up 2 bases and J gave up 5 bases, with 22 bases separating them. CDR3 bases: TGCAGTGCTAGACTCCCCGGACACTCCGTCCGCCAAAACATTCAGTACTTC. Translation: CSARLPGHSVRQNIQYF.

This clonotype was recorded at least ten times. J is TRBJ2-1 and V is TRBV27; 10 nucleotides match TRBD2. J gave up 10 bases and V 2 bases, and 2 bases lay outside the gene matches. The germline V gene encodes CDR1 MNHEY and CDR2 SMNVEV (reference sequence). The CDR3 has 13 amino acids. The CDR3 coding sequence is TGTGCCAGCAGTTTAGTAGCGGGGGGCGAGCAGTTCTTC. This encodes CASSLVAGGEQFF.

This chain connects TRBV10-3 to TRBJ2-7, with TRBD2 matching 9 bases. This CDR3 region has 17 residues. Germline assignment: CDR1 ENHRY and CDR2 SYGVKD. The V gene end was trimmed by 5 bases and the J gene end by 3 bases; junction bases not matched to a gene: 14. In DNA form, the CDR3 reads TGTGCCATCAGTAACCCTCTGCGGGGGGGCGGTTTCTACGAGCAGTACTTC. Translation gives CAISNPLRGGGFYEQYF.

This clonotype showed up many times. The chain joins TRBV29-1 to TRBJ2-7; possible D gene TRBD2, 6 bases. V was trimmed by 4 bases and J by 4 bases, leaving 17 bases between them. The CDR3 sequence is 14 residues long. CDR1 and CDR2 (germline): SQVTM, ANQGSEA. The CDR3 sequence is CSVVGSGLRYEQYF. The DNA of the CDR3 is TGCAGCGTTGTTGGATCTGGACTACGATACGAGCAGTACTTC.

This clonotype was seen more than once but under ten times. CDR3 protein: CASSKQDTDTQYF. The CDR3 nucleotides are TGTGCCAGCAGCAAACAGGACACAGATACGCAGTATTTT. V gene TRBV12-3 or TRBV12-4 combines with J gene TRBJ2-3; tentative D call: TRBD1 (5 bases). V lost 6 bases, J lost 2 bases, and 9 bases lay in between. The CDR3 covers 13 residues.

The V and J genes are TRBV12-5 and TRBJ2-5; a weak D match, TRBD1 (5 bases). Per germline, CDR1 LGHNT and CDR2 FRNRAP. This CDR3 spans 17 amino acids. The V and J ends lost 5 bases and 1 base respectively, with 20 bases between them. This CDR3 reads CASGLGAAADTQETQYF. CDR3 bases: TGTGCTAGTGGTCTAGGGGCCGCAGCAGACACCCAAGAGACCCAGTACTTC.

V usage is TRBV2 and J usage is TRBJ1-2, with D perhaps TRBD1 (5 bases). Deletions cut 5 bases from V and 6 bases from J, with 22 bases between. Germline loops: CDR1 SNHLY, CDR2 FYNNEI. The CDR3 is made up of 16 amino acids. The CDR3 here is CASSLYLGVPTDGYTF. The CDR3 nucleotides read TGTGCCAGCAGTCTTTACTTGGGGGTCCCTACGGATGGCTACACCTTC.

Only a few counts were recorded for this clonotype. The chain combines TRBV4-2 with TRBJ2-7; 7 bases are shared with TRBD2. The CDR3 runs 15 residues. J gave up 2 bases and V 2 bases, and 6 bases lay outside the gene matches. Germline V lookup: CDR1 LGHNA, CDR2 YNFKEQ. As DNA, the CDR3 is TGTGCCAGCAGCCAACACGGGGGAGGGACCTACGAGCAGTACTTC. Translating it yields CASSQHGGGTYEQYF.

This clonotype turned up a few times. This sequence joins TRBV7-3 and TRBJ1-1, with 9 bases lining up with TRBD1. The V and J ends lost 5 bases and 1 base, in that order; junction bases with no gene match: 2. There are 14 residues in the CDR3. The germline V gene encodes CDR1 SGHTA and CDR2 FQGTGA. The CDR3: CASSQTGGNTEAFF. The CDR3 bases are TGTGCCAGCAGCCAGACAGGGGGGAACACTGAAGCTTTCTTT.

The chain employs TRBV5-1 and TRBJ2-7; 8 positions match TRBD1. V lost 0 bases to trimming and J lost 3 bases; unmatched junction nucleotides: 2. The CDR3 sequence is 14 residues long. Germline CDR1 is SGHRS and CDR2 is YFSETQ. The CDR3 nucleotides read TGCGCCAGCAGCTTGGGGACAGGGAACTACGAGCAGTACGTC. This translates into CASSLGTGNYEQYV.

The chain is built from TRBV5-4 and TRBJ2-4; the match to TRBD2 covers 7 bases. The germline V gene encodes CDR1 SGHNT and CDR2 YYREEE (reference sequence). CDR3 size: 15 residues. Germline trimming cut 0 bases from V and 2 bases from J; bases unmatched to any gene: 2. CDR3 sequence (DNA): TGTGCCAGCAGCTTGGTGGGGGGGACCAAAAACATTCAGTACTTC. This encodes CASSLVGGTKNIQYF. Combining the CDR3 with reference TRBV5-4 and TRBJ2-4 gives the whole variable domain ETGVTQSPTHLIKTRGQQVTLRCSSQSGHNTVSWYQQALGQGPQFIFQYYREEENGRGNFPPRFSGLQFPNYSSELNVNALELDDSALYLCASSLVGGTKNIQYFGAGTRLSVL.

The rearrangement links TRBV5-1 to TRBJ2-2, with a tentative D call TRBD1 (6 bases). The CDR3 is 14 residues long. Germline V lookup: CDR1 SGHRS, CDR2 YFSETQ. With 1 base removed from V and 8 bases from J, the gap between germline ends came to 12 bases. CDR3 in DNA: TGCGCCAGCAGCTTGCTACAGGGAGAAGGGGAGCTGTTTTTT. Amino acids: CASSLLQGEGELFF.

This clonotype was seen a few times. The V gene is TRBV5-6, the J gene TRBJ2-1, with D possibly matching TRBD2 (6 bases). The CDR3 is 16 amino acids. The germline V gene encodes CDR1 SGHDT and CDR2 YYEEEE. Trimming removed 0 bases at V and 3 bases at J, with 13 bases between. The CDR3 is CASSLEGLWGYNEQFF. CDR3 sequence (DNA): TGTGCCAGCAGCTTGGAGGGACTGTGGGGCTACAATGAGCAGTTCTTC.

CDR3 DNA sequence: TGTGCCAGCACACGAAGGACAGCTCAAGAGACCCAGTACTTC. Translated: CASTRRTAQETQYF. The chain carries TRBV12-3 or TRBV12-4 and TRBJ2-5; D is perhaps TRBD1 (6 bases). Trimming pared 7 bases from V and 2 bases from J, leaving 14 bases between. This CDR3 has 14 residues.